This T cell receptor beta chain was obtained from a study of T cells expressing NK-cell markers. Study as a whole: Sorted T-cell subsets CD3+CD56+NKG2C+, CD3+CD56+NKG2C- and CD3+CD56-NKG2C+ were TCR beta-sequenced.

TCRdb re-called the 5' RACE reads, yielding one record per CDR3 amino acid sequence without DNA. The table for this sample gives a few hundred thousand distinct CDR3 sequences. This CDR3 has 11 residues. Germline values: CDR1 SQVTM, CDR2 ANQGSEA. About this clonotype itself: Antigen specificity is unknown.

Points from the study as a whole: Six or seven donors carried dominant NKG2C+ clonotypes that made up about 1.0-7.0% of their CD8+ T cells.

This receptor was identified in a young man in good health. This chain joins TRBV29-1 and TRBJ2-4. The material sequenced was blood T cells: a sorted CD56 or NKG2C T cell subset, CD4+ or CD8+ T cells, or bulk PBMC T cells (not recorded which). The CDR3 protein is CSVNWGNIQYF. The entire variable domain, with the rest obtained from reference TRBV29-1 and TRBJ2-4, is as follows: SAVISQKPSRDICQRGTSLTIQCQVDSQVTMMFWYRQQPGQSLTLIATANQGSEATYESGFVIDKFPISRPNLTFSTLTVSNMSPEDSSIYLCSVNWGNIQYFGAGTRLSVL.